Sequencing of this T cell receptor (beta chain) was carried out in a study of T-cell memory formation after mild COVID-19. In the study overall: Largely, TCR clusters stayed within a single donor. Overall study results and limits: Clones shrinking from day 15 to 85 showed even CD4/CD8 mixes; later expanders tilted CD4+.

About this clonotype itself: What it binds is not known.

One entry per CDR3 protein, called by TCRdb with MiXCR from the 5' RACE reads. The sample holds about 84,000 distinct CDR3 sequences, about 15% seen once. CDR3 length equals 14 residues. Germline CDR1 reads DFQATT; CDR2 reads SNEGSKA (reference sequence). The V and J ends lost 5 bases and 2 bases, in that order; junction bases with no gene match: 6. Source material: PBMCs or a T cell subset sorted from them (not recorded which). The sequence derives from an adult woman who had mild COVID-19 (a few samples of this study predate the infection). Cell type and time point are not known. This chain links TRBV20-1 with TRBJ1-3; 7 bases are shared with TRBD1. CDR3 residues: CSARDRAPGNTIYF. The CDR3 DNA reads as TGCAGTGCTCGGGACAGAGCTCCTGGAAACACCATATATTTT.